The entry below describes one TCR beta chain. CDR3 length equals 13 residues. The J segment lost 3 bases and the V segment lost 5 bases, leaving 1 base of the junction unmatched. CDR1 is LGHDT and CDR2 is YNNKEL in the germline V gene (reference sequence). Clones were read by immunoSEQ multiplex PCR, and TCRdb kept only the in-frame ones, dropping some. The table has roughly 77,000 clones, roughly 85% seen once; the top ten hold approximately 26%. The source of the sample is a study of blood T cell repertoires in COVID-19. The J gene is TRBJ2-1, the V gene TRBV3-1 (or the pseudogene TRBV3-2); 7 nucleotides align to TRBD1. The sample was peripheral blood. This clonotype was sampled from a man in his 60s with active or convalescent COVID-19. CDR3 in amino acids: CASSWDSYNEQFF. CDR3 DNA sequence: TGTGCCAGCAGCTGGGACAGCTACAATGAGCAGTTCTTC.